Following are 5 T cell receptor beta chains from one sample sequenced in a study of T cell responses to AZD1222 COVID-19 vaccine. This table comes from immunoSEQ multiplex PCR, and its TCRdb copy is limited to in-frame clones, with some not included. The table has 100,000 to 150,000 clones, roughly 92% seen once. The source was peripheral blood, collected on day 0 of AZD1222 vaccination. The receptor source for this set is an adult in good health.

The chain couples TRBV7-3 to TRBJ1-1; D not resolved. V dropped 5 bases and J dropped 8 bases, with 15 bases sitting between them. The CDR3 length is 13 residues. The V gene's germline CDR1 is SGHTA and CDR2 FQGTGA. CDR3 residues: CASSETKLGEAFF. CDR3 sequence (DNA): TGTGCCAGCAGCGAGACTAAGCTAGGCGAAGCTTTCTTT.

Points on this clone: The sample holds other DNA sequences that translate to the same CDR3. The chain employs TRBV10-2 and TRBJ1-5; D gene uncertain. CDR3 size: 13 residues. CDR1 is WSHSY and CDR2 is SAAADI in the germline V gene. The germline V and J ends were trimmed by 0 bases and 7 bases, with 7 bases remaining between them. The CDR3 here is CASSESIGQPQHF. The CDR3 nucleotides are TGCGCCAGCAGTGAGTCGATAGGGCAGCCCCAGCATTTT.

The chain links TRBV27 to TRBJ2-7; 7 nucleotides align to TRBD1. This CDR3 contains 17 residues. In germline, CDR1 is MNHEY, CDR2 SMNVEV (reference sequence). J was trimmed by 2 bases and V by 1 base; bases with no gene match: 11. CDR3: CASSLYPRQGRPYEQYF. The DNA for the CDR3 is TGTGCCAGCAGTTTATACCCTCGACAGGGTAGGCCCTACGAGCAGTACTTC.

In its sample, this clone was seen a few times. This rearrangement joins TRBV19 to TRBJ1-5, with TRBD1 as a possible D gene (6 bases). CDR1 and CDR2 from the germline V gene are LNHDA and SQIVND (reference sequence). There are 14 residues in the CDR3. Trimming stripped 7 bases from V and 7 bases from J, with 17 bases between. DNA for the CDR3: TGTGCCAGTACCCCCCCTACGGGGGGCCAGCCCCAGCATTTT. It is translated as CASTPPTGGQPQHF.

About this clone: This specimen includes other DNA sequences encoding the same CDR3. V is TRBV28 and J is TRBJ2-7, with no clear D. The germline V and J ends were trimmed by 3 bases and 5 bases, with 5 bases remaining between them. The V gene's germline CDR1 is MDHEN and CDR2 SYDVKM. The CDR3 totals 11 residues. The CDR3 DNA follows: TGTGCCAGCAGTTTTAGGGACGAGCAGTACTTC. The encoded protein is CASSFRDEQYF. Full variable domain (rest looked up from reference TRBV28 and TRBJ2-7): DVKVTQSSRYLVKRTGEKVFLECVQDMDHENMFWYRQDPGLGLRLIYFSYDVKMKEKGDIPEGYSVSREKKERFSLILESASTNQTSMYLCASSFRDEQYFGPGTRLTVT.